This TCR beta chain was captured in a study of shared clonotypes between healthy human individuals. Assay execution took place at the deep level. Per sorted-subset replicate PCR, input was approximately 0.2 ug DNA, representing tens of thousands of T cell genomes. TCRdb keeps only in-frame clones here, not all; method: immunoSEQ multiplex PCR. The sample holds millions of clones, 85% to 95% seen once. A word on this clone: Its target is unknown.

Study results and limitations: Donor clonotype sharing was expected to depend on sequencing depth.

It was CD45RO-negative cells, positively selected for CCR7, that made up naive CD8 cells, with terminally differentiated effector memory CD45RA+ cells excluded. CDR1 is SNHLY and CDR2 is FYNNEI in the germline V gene. This CDR3 has 15 amino acids. Trimming took 2 bases from V and 9 from J, leaving 14 bases between them. The genes are TRBV2 and TRBJ1-6; the D gene is possibly TRBD1 (5 bases). The TCR was taken from a man between 18 and 35 years old in good health. The sequenced sample was naive CD8+ T cells sorted from blood. The CDR3 sequence is CASSEWGEGSSPLHF. In DNA, the CDR3 is TGTGCCAGCAGTGAATGGGGGGAAGGAAGTTCACCCCTCCACTTT.